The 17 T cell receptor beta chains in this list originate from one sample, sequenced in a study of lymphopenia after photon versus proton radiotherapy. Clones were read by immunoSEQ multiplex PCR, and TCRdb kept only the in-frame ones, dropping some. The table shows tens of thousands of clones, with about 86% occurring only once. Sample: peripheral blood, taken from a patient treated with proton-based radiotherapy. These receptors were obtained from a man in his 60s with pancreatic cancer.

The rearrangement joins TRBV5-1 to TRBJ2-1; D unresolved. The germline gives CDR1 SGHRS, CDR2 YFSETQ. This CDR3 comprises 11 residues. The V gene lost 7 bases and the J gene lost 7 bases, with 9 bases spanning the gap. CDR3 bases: TGCGCCAGCGCGGCCGGGAATGAGCAGTTCTTC. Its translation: CASAAGNEQFF. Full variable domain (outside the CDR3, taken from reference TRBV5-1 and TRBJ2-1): KAGVTQTPRYLIKTRGQQVTLSCSPISGHRSVSWYQQTPGQGLQFLFEYFSETQRNKGNFPGRFSGRQFSNSRSEMNVSTLELGDSALYLCASAAGNEQFFGPGTRLTVL.

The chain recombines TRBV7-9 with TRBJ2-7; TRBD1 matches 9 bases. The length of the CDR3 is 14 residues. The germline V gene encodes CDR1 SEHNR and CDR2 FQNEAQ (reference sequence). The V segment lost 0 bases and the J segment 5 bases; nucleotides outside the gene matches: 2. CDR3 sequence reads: CASSLAQGADEQYF. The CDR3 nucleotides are TGTGCCAGCAGCTTAGCACAGGGGGCCGACGAGCAGTACTTC.

CDR3 region: CASSLGTELQGYTF. Here the CDR3 DNA reads TGTGCCAGCAGCTTAGGGACAGAGCTTCAGGGCTACACCTTC. V is TRBV11-2 and J is TRBJ1-2; D perhaps matches TRBD1 (6 bases). Germline CDR1 is SGHAT and CDR2 is FQNNGV. Between the trimmed V and J ends, which lost 1 base and 8 bases, there was a span of 14 bases. The CDR3 is 14 amino acids.

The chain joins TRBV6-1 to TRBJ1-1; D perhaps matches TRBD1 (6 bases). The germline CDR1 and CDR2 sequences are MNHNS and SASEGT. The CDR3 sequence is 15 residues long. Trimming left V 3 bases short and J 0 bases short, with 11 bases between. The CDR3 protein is CASSELQGMNTEAFF. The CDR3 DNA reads TGTGCCAGCAGTGAGTTACAGGGTATGAACACTGAAGCTTTCTTT.

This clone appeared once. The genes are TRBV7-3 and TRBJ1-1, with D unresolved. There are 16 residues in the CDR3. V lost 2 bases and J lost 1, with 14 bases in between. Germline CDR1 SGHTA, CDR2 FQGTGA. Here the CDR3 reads CASSLGSSWENTEAFF. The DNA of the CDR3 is TGTGCCAGCAGCTTAGGTAGTTCTTGGGAGAACACTGAAGCTTTCTTT. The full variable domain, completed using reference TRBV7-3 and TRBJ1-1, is GAGVSQTPSNKVTEKGKYVELRCDPISGHTALYWYRQSLGQGPEFLIYFQGTGAADDSGLPNDRFFAVRPEGSVSTLKIQRTERGDSAVYLCASSLGSSWENTEAFFGQGTRLTVV.

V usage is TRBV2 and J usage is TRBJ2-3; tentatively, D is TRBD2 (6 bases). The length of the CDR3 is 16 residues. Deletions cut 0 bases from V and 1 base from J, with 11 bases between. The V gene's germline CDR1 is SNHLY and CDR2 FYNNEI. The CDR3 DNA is TGTGCCAGCAGTGAAGCGGAGGGAGCTGGCACAGATACGCAGTATTTT. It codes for CASSEAEGAGTDTQYF.

The CDR3 loop is CASSRVLNEKLFF. Here the CDR3 DNA reads TGTGCCAGCAGTCGGGTTCTTAATGAAAAACTGTTTTTT. The chain has TRBV2 and TRBJ1-4; D call uncertain. Deletions cut 5 bases from V and 4 bases from J, with 8 bases between. The CDR3 is 13 amino acids. The germline V gene encodes CDR1 SNHLY and CDR2 FYNNEI.

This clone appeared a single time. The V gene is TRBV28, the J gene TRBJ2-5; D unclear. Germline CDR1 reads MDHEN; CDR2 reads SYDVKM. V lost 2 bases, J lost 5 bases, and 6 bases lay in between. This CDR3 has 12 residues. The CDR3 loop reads CASSLILETQYF. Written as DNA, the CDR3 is TGTGCCAGCAGTTTAATTCTGGAGACCCAGTACTTC. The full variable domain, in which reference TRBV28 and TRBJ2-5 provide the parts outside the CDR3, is DVKVTQSSRYLVKRTGEKVFLECVQDMDHENMFWYRQDPGLGLRLIYFSYDVKMKEKGDIPEGYSVSREKKERFSLILESASTNQTSMYLCASSLILETQYFGPGTRLLVL.

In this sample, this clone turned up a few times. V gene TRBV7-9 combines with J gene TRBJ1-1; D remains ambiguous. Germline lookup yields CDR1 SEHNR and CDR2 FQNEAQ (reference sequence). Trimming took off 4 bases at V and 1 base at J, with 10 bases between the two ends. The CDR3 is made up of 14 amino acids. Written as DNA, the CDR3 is TGTGCCAGCAGCTCCCGCAGATCGAACACTGAAGCTTTCTTT. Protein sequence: CASSSRRSNTEAFF. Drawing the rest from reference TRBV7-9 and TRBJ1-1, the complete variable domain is DTGVSQNPRHKITKRGQNVTFRCDPISEHNRLYWYRQTLGQGPEFLTYFQNEAQLEKSRLLSDRFSAERPKGSFSTLEIQRTEQGDSAMYLCASSSRRSNTEAFFGQGTRLTVV.

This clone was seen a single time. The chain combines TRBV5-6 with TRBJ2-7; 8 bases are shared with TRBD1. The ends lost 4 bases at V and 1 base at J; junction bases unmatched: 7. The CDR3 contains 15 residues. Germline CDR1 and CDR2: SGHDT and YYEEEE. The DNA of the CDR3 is TGTGCCAGCAGCAGAACAGGGGGTTTGTCCTACGAGCAGTACTTC. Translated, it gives CASSRTGGLSYEQYF.

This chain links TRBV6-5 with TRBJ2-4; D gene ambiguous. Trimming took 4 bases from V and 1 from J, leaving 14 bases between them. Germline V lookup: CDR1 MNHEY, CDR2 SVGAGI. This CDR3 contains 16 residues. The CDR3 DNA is TGTGCCAGCAGTTCAGCCAGGACGTTGGCCAAAAACATTCAGTACTTC. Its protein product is CASSSARTLAKNIQYF.

The CDR3 reads CASSPLQGAMNTEAFF. CDR3 bases: TGTGCCAGTAGTCCGCTACAGGGGGCGATGAACACTGAAGCTTTCTTT. The chain has TRBV19 and TRBJ1-1; TRBD1 matches 9 bases. The CDR3 is made up of 16 amino acids. Losses at the gene ends were 5 bases for V and 0 bases for J; bases not matched to a gene: 7. Germline-derived CDR1 and CDR2 are LNHDA and SQIVND (reference sequence). The entire variable domain, with the rest obtained from reference TRBV19 and TRBJ1-1, is as follows: DGGITQSPKYLFRKEGQNVTLSCEQNLNHDAMYWYRQDPGQGLRLIYYSQIVNDFQKGDIAEGYSVSREKKESFPLTVTSAQKNPTAFYLCASSPLQGAMNTEAFFGQGTRLTVV.

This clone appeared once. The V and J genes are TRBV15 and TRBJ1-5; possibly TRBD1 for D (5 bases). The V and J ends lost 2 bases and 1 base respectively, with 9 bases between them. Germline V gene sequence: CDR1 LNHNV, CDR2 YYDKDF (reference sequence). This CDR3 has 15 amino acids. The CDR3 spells CATSRQGFSNQPQHF. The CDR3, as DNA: TGTGCCACCAGCAGACAGGGATTCAGCAATCAGCCCCAGCATTTT.

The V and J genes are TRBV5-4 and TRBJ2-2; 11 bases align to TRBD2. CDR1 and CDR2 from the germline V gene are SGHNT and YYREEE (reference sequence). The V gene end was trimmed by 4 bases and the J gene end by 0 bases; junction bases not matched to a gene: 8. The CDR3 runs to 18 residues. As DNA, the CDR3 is TGTGCCAGCAGCAACCCGGGACTAGCGGCATCGAACACCGGGGAGCTGTTTTTT. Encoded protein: CASSNPGLAASNTGELFF.

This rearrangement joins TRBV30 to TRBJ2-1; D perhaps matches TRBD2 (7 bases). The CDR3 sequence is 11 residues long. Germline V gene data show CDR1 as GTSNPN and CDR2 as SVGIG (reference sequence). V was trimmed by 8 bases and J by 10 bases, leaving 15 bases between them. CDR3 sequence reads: CAAIRGAEQFF. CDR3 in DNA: TGTGCCGCAATTCGGGGGGCAGAGCAGTTCTTC.

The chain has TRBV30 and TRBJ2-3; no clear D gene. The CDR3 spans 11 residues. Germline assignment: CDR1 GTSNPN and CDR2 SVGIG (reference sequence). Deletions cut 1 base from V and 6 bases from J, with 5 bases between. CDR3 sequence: CAWSEWDTQYF. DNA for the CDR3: TGTGCCTGGAGTGAGTGGGATACGCAGTATTTT.

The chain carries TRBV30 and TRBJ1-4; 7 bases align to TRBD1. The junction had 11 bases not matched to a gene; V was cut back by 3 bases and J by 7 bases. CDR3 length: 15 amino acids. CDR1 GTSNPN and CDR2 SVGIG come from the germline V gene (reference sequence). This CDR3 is CAWRAWDSSIEKLFF. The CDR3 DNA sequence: TGTGCCTGGAGGGCCTGGGACAGCTCAATTGAAAAACTGTTTTTT.